Below, 30 T cell receptor beta chains from the same sample are listed, as sequenced in a study of patients and donors after allogeneic stem cell transplantation. TCRdb called the RT-PCR reads again in MiXCR, with one record for every CDR3 protein. The repertoire consists of some 160,000 distinct CDR3 sequences, with more than 20% occurring once and the leading ten covering 25% to 30%. Sequenced material: blood, either unsorted or a sorted T cell fraction (not recorded which). The receptors were gathered from a human donor who was either an allogeneic HSCT recipient or a stem cell or donor lymphocyte infusion donor (not recorded which). It is not recorded whose cells these are; they may come from a transplant donor.

The chain combines TRBV5-1 with TRBJ1-6; D possibly corresponds to TRBD1 (6 bases). This CDR3 spans 17 amino acids. V gave up 0 bases and J gave up 4 bases, with 14 bases separating them. Germline-derived CDR1 and CDR2 are SGHRS and YFSETQ. CDR3 amino acids: CASSLGSGGGYNSPLHF. CDR3 nucleotide sequence: TGCGCCAGCAGCTTGGGGTCCGGGGGCGGATATAATTCACCCCTCCACTTT.

V and J are TRBV5-1 and TRBJ2-2, with 13 bases aligning to TRBD2. The V gene's germline CDR1 is SGHRS and CDR2 YFSETQ. CDR3 length equals 16 residues. The ends lost 2 bases at V and 4 bases at J; junction bases unmatched: 2. DNA of the CDR3: TGCGCCAGCAGCTTAAGACTAGCGGGAGGCACCGGGGAGCTGTTTTTT. Translation: CASSLRLAGGTGELFF.

The chain uses TRBV7-9 and TRBJ1-1; D is unresolved. CDR1 and CDR2 (germline): SEHNR, FQNEAQ (reference sequence). The V end lost 6 bases, the J end lost 7 bases, and 12 bases lay between the germline ends. The CDR3 is made up of 12 amino acids. DNA for the CDR3: TGTGCCAGCAGTCACGGGCCCCTTGAAGCTTTCTTT. Translating it yields CASSHGPLEAFF.

This clonotype has only a few counts. A much larger clone lies a single base off, so this may be a read error. J is TRBJ1-4 and V is TRBV12-3 or TRBV12-4; a possible D gene is TRBD1 (5 bases). Trimming removed 5 bases at V and 13 bases at J, with 17 bases between. CDR3 length: 13 residues. CDR3 loop: CASSLEQAGRLFF. For the CDR3, the DNA is TGTGCCAGCAGTCTAGAACAGGCCGGGAGACTGTTTTTT.

The V and J genes are TRBV20-1 and TRBJ2-1; no clear D. The CDR3 runs 14 residues. The germline V gene has CDR1 DFQATT and CDR2 SNEGSKA (reference sequence). The ends were cut back, 2 bases at V and 1 base at J, with 9 bases in the middle. For the CDR3, the DNA is TGCAGTGCTAGAAATGGGATTTCCTACAATGAGCAGTTCTTC. It encodes CSARNGISYNEQFF.

The chain uses TRBV14 and TRBJ1-2; D gene ambiguous. With 0 bases removed from V and 6 bases from J, the gap between germline ends came to 5 bases. In germline, CDR1 is SGHDN, CDR2 FVKESK. This CDR3 comprises 12 residues. The CDR3 region has the DNA TGTGCCAGCAGCCAAGATTATGATGGCTACACCTTC. Protein: CASSQDYDGYTF.

The V gene is TRBV5-5, the J gene TRBJ2-2; tentative D call: TRBD1 (7 bases). V was trimmed by 3 bases and J by 1 base, leaving 13 bases between them. The CDR3 sequence is 16 residues long. The germline gives CDR1 SGHKS, CDR2 YYEKEE (reference sequence). CDR3 in DNA: TGTGCCAGCAGCTCCCCAGGGGGGCAGAACACCGGGGAGCTGTTTTTT. This sequence encodes CASSSPGGQNTGELFF.

The chain has TRBV29-1 and TRBJ2-2, with D uncertain. With 4 bases removed from V and 1 base from J, the gap between germline ends came to 7 bases. Germline CDR1 is SQVTM and CDR2 is ANQGSEA. The CDR3 has 13 residues. CDR3 sequence (DNA): TGCAGCGTTGGAACAGAGAACACCGGGGAGCTGTTTTTT. It yields the protein CSVGTENTGELFF.

The chain joins TRBV18 to TRBJ2-5; TRBD1 or TRBD2 may be the D gene (5 bases each). The CDR3 is 15 amino acids. The V end lost 1 base, the J end lost 1 base, and 10 bases lay between the germline ends. The germline gives CDR1 KGHSH, CDR2 LQKENI. Written as DNA, the CDR3 is TGTGCCAGCTCACCACAGGGGAGAGCCCAAGAGACCCAGTACTTC. It specifies CASSPQGRAQETQYF.

The chain recombines TRBV20-1 with TRBJ2-1; tentative D call: TRBD1 (5 bases). The ends were cut back, 5 bases at V and 5 bases at J, with 19 bases in the middle. CDR3 size: 15 residues. Germline V lookup: CDR1 DFQATT, CDR2 SNEGSKA (reference sequence). Here the CDR3 DNA reads TGCAGTGCTGGACAAGCCCACTCTAATGACAATGAGCAGTTCTTC. Protein: CSAGQAHSNDNEQFF.

The chain carries TRBV18 and TRBJ1-1; 10 bases align to TRBD1. V was pared by 9 bases and J by 7 bases, with 5 bases of the junction left unmatched. Germline CDR1 is KGHSH and CDR2 is LQKENI. The CDR3 is 12 amino acids. The CDR3 region has the DNA TGTGCCAGTGGGACAGGGGCCAGTGAAGCTTTCTTT. Residues: CASGTGASEAFF.

This clonotype was seen a handful of times. The CDR3 sequence is CSARDRQHVTYNSPLHF. The DNA of the CDR3 is TGCAGTGCTAGAGATCGACAGCATGTTACATATAATTCACCCCTCCACTTT. The J gene is TRBJ1-6, the V gene TRBV20-1; maybe TRBD1 (5 bases). There are 17 residues in the CDR3. V lost 0 bases and J 4 bases, leaving 16 bases between the germline ends. Germline CDR1 and CDR2: DFQATT and SNEGSKA (reference sequence).

The chain has TRBV5-1 and TRBJ2-3, with a weak D call TRBD1 (6 bases). This CDR3 has 14 residues. Germline lookup yields CDR1 SGHRS and CDR2 YFSETQ. V was pared by 1 base and J by 3 bases, with 9 bases between. CDR3 amino acids: CASSLTGLTDTQYF. Written as DNA, the CDR3 is TGCGCCAGCAGCTTGACAGGGCTAACAGATACGCAGTATTTT.

The rearrangement uses TRBV14 and TRBJ2-7; 8 bases match TRBD1. CDR3 length: 16 residues. V shed 6 bases and J 3 bases; nucleotides not matched to a gene: 13. Germline CDR1 and CDR2: SGHDN and FVKESK. In DNA, the CDR3 is TGTGCCAGCAGACGAACCTCCGACAGGGGAAACTACGAGCAGTACTTC. Translation: CASRRTSDRGNYEQYF.

This sequence joins TRBV20-1 and TRBJ2-7; D might be TRBD1 or TRBD2, each matching 6 bases. From germline, CDR1 is DFQATT and CDR2 SNEGSKA (reference sequence). The length of the CDR3 is 13 residues. Trimming shortened V by 4 bases and J by 5 bases, and 15 bases separated the two germline ends. CDR3 sequence reads: CSAKLGGKDEQYF. In nucleotides, the CDR3 is TGCAGTGCTAAGTTGGGGGGCAAGGACGAGCAGTACTTC.

The V and J genes are TRBV20-1 and TRBJ2-7, with 12 bases matching TRBD2. Germline V gene sequence: CDR1 DFQATT, CDR2 SNEGSKA (reference sequence). This CDR3 spans 13 amino acids. J gave up 5 bases and V 7 bases, and 6 bases lay outside the gene matches. CDR3 nucleotides: TGCAGTGGAAGACTAGCGGGGGTCAACGAGCAGTACTTC. This gives the protein CSGRLAGVNEQYF.

The genes are TRBV3-1 and TRBJ2-2; D gene uncertain. This CDR3 contains 12 residues. Germline loops: CDR1 LGHDT, CDR2 YNNKEL (reference sequence). The ends were cut back, 4 bases at V and 7 bases at J, with 7 bases in the middle. The CDR3 bases are TGTGCCAGCAGCCGGACGGTCGGGGAGCTGTTTTTT. Translating gives CASSRTVGELFF.

The chain joins TRBV27 to TRBJ2-7, with D unresolved. This CDR3 is built from 12 residues. V was shortened by 5 bases and J by 5 bases, with 10 bases between the two germline ends. Germline CDR1 and CDR2: MNHEY and SMNVEV (reference sequence). The CDR3 loop reads CASSTLRNEQYF. The CDR3 DNA is TGTGCCAGCAGTACCTTGAGGAACGAGCAGTACTTC.

This clonotype was seen more than once but under ten times. The gene calls are TRBV2 and TRBJ2-5, with TRBD1 matching 7 bases. Germline CDR1 SNHLY, CDR2 FYNNEI. Trimming cost V 4 bases and J 4 bases; bases outside gene matches: 3. The CDR3 is made up of 13 amino acids. As DNA, the CDR3 is TGTGCCAGCAGTGGACAGGGTGTAGAGACCCAGTACTTC. It codes for CASSGQGVETQYF.

This chain links TRBV6-5 with TRBJ2-7; D ambiguous. Trimming cost V 5 bases and J 0 bases, with 8 bases left between them. The length of the CDR3 is 13 residues. Germline lookup yields CDR1 MNHEY and CDR2 SVGAGI. The CDR3 protein is CASSHEASYEQYF. Written as DNA, the CDR3 is TGTGCCAGCAGTCATGAGGCCTCCTACGAGCAGTACTTC.

This clonotype appeared a few times. The chain employs TRBV29-1 and TRBJ2-4, with D uncertain. The CDR3 extends over 13 amino acids. The germline V and J ends were trimmed by 5 bases and 4 bases, with 12 bases remaining between them. In germline, CDR1 is SQVTM, CDR2 ANQGSEA. CDR3 amino acids: CSVRQQPKNIQYF. The CDR3 nucleotides read TGCAGCGTTCGTCAACAGCCAAAAAACATTCAGTACTTC. Together with reference TRBV29-1 and TRBJ2-4, the CDR3 gives the full variable domain: SAVISQKPSRDICQRGTSLTIQCQVDSQVTMMFWYRQQPGQSLTLIATANQGSEATYESGFVIDKFPISRPNLTFSTLTVSNMSPEDSSIYLCSVRQQPKNIQYFGAGTRLSVL.

This chain joins TRBV7-9 and TRBJ2-1; TRBD2 is a possible D gene (5 bases). This CDR3 contains 14 residues. Germline CDR1 reads SEHNR; CDR2 reads FQNEAQ (reference sequence). The ends were cut back, 5 bases at V and 0 bases at J, with 8 bases in the middle. The CDR3, as DNA: TGTGCCAGCAGCGTAGGGAGCTCCTACAATGAGCAGTTCTTC. Protein sequence: CASSVGSSYNEQFF.

This clonotype has more than one count but fewer than ten. This chain links TRBV5-5 with TRBJ1-5, with a possible D match to TRBD1 (5 bases). Germline values: CDR1 SGHKS, CDR2 YYEKEE (reference sequence). CDR3 length: 13 residues. Trimming stripped 2 bases from V and 4 bases from J, with 7 bases between. As DNA, the CDR3 is TGTGCCAGCAGCTTCAGGGAAAATCAGCCCCAGCATTTT. The encoded protein is CASSFRENQPQHF. The variable domain in full, completed from reference TRBV5-5 and TRBJ1-5, reads DAGVTQSPTHLIKTRGQQVTLRCSPISGHKSVSWYQQVLGQGPQFIFQYYEKEERGRGNFPDRFSARQFPNYSSELNVNALLLGDSALYLCASSFRENQPQHFGDGTRLSIL.

This clonotype showed up just a few times. The chain is built from TRBV5-1 and TRBJ2-1; D remains unclear. V shed 0 bases and J shed 5 bases, with 6 bases lying between them. The germline V gene encodes CDR1 SGHRS and CDR2 YFSETQ. The CDR3 has 13 amino acids. In DNA, the CDR3 is TGCGCCAGCAGCTTGGTTGCGGACAATGAGCAGTTCTTC. Translating it yields CASSLVADNEQFF.

The chain employs TRBV7-9 and TRBJ2-3, with D unresolved. The V gene lost 3 bases and the J gene lost 5 bases, with 9 bases spanning the gap. Germline values: CDR1 SEHNR, CDR2 FQNEAQ (reference sequence). The CDR3 contains 13 residues. This CDR3 reads CASSFLPGDTQYF. The CDR3 region has the DNA TGTGCCAGCAGCTTCCTGCCGGGAGATACGCAGTATTTT.

This clonotype was detected many times. The V gene is TRBV5-1, the J gene TRBJ1-6, with D hard to call. The V end lost 7 bases, the J end lost 10 bases, and 15 bases lay between the germline ends. CDR1 is SGHRS, CDR2 YFSETQ, per germline. CDR3 length: 13 residues. The CDR3 DNA sequence: TGCGCCAGCTCTGGGGAAGGGCAATCACCCCTCCACTTT. Amino acid sequence: CASSGEGQSPLHF.

This clonotype was detected a few times. This rearrangement joins TRBV3-1 to TRBJ2-7, with TRBD1 identical over 9 bases. V shed 6 bases and J 5 bases; nucleotides not matched to a gene: 8. Germline CDR1 is LGHDT and CDR2 is YNNKEL (reference sequence). The CDR3 is 14 amino acids. Here the CDR3 reads CASSPGTGRHEQYF. In nucleotides, the CDR3 is TGTGCCAGCAGTCCCGGGACAGGGCGACACGAGCAGTACTTC.

The V call is TRBV5-1, the J call TRBJ2-7; no definite D call. Germline CDR1 is SGHRS and CDR2 is YFSETQ. V was clipped by 0 bases and J by 5 bases, with 9 bases between them. The CDR3 runs 13 residues. The CDR3 nucleotides read TGCGCCAGCAGCTTGGAGTTGATCGACGAGCAGTACTTC. Amino acids: CASSLELIDEQYF.

This sequence joins TRBV6-1 and TRBJ1-1, with 7 positions matching TRBD1. Trimming removed 7 bases from V and 2 bases from J; junction bases left unmatched: 7. The germline CDR1 and CDR2 sequences are MNHNS and SASEGT. The CDR3 is 14 amino acids. CDR3 sequence: CASMAAGGNTEAFF. DNA of the CDR3: TGTGCCAGCATGGCCGCAGGGGGAAACACTGAAGCTTTCTTT.

This chain connects TRBV20-1 to TRBJ2-1, with unresolved D. This CDR3 has 14 amino acids. V dropped 0 bases and J dropped 8 bases, with 14 bases sitting between them. CDR1 is DFQATT, CDR2 SNEGSKA, per germline (reference sequence). CDR3 protein: CSARDSRDLHEQFF. The CDR3 DNA follows: TGCAGTGCTAGAGATTCGAGAGATCTTCATGAGCAGTTCTTC.